This T cell receptor beta chain was captured by sequencing in a study of beta chain features in type 1 diabetes. In regard to this clone: Its specificity is unknown.

Since all of the isolated RNA was reverse transcribed, expressed TCRB transcripts were what got sequenced. Method: immunoSEQ multiplex PCR; TCRdb's copy keeps in-frame clones and lacks some. The sample includes some 150,000 clones, about 10% of them seen just once. Notes on the study in general: In the patient group, naive, central memory and Treg TCRB repertoires seemed more alike than in the healthy donor group.

Trimming stripped 0 bases from V and 5 bases from J, with 8 bases between. The CDR3 covers 13 residues. Germline values: CDR1 SGHNT, CDR2 YYREEE (reference sequence). The V and J genes are TRBV5-4 and TRBJ2-5; TRBD1 is a possible D gene (6 bases). Sequenced material: naive CD4+ T cells from blood. The receptor's source is a man in his late teens or twenties in good health. In nucleotides, the CDR3 is TGTGCCAGCAGCTTGGACAGGGACGAGACCCAGTACTTC. Translation gives CASSLDRDETQYF. Supplemented by reference TRBV5-4 and TRBJ2-5, the full variable domain reads ETGVTQSPTHLIKTRGQQVTLRCSSQSGHNTVSWYQQALGQGPQFIFQYYREEENGRGNFPPRFSGLQFPNYSSELNVNALELDDSALYLCASSLDRDETQYFGPGTRLLVL.